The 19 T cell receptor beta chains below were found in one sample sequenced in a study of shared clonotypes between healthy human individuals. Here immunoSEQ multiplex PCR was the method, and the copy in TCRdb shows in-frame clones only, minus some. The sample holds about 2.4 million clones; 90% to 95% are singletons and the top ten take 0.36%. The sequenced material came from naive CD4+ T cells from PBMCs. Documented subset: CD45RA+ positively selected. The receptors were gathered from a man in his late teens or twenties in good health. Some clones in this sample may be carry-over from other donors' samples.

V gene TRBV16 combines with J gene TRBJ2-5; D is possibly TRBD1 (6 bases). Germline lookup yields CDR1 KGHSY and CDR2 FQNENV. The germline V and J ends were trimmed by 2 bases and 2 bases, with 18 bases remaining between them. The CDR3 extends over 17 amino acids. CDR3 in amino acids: CASSQQITVTGQETQYF. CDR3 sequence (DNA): TGTGCCAGCAGCCAACAAATTACAGTGACAGGACAAGAGACCCAGTACTTC.

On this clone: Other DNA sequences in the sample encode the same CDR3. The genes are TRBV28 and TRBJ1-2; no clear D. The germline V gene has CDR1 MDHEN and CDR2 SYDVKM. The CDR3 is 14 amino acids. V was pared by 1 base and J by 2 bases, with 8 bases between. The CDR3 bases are TGTGCCAGCAGTTTATCCGCAGGCAACTATGGCTACACCTTC. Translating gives CASSLSAGNYGYTF.

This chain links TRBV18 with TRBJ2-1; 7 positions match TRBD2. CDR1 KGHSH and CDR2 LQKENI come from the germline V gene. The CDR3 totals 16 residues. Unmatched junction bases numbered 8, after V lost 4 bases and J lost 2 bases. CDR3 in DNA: TGTGCCAGCTCACGAGAGACGGGAGGAGCCTACAATGAGCAGTTCTTC. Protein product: CASSRETGGAYNEQFF.

The CDR3 loop reads CASWPGQGAYEQYF. The CDR3 DNA reads TGTGCCAGCTGGCCGGGACAGGGGGCCTACGAGCAGTACTTC. The chain is built from TRBV18 and TRBJ2-7; TRBD1 agrees at 11 bases. Germline CDR1 KGHSH, CDR2 LQKENI. The J segment lost 2 bases and the V segment lost 7 bases, leaving 4 bases of the junction unmatched. The CDR3 is 14 residues long.

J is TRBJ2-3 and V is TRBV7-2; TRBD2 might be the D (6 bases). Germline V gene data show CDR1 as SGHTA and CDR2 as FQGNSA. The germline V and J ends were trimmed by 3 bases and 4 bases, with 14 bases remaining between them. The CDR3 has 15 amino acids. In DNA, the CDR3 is TGTGCCAGCAGCTTGGGACGGGAGAGGGCAGATACGCAGTATTTT. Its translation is CASSLGRERADTQYF.

CDR3 DNA: TGTGCCAGCAGTGAATATCCCTACAATGAGCAGTTCTTC. This gives the protein CASSEYPYNEQFF. The chain is built from TRBV6-1 and TRBJ2-1; D not resolved. V lost 2 bases and J lost 2, with 4 bases in between. CDR1 MNHNS and CDR2 SASEGT come from the germline V gene. The CDR3 covers 13 residues.

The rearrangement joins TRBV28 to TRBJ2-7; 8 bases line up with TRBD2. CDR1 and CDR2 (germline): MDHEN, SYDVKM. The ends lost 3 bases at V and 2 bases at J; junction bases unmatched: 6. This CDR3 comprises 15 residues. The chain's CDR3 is CASSFGAGGPYEQYF. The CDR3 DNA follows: TGTGCCAGCAGTTTTGGGGCGGGAGGCCCCTACGAGCAGTACTTC.

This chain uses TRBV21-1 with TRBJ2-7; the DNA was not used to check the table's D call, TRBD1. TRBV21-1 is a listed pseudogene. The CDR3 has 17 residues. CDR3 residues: CASSPKDGQGSSYEQYF. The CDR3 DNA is TGTGCCAGCAGCCCAAAGGACGGACAGGGGAGCTCCTACGAGCAGTACTTC.

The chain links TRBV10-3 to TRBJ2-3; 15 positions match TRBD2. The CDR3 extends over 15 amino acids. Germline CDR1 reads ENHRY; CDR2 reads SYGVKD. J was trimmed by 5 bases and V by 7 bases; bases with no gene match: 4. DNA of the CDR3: TGTGCCATCAAAGGACTAGCGGGAGGGCTAGATACGCAGTATTTT. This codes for CAIKGLAGGLDTQYF.

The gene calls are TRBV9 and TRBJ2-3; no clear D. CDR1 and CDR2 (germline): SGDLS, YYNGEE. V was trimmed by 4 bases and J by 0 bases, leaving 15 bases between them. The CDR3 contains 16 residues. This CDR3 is CASSRSPGGSTDTQYF. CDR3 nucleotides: TGTGCCAGCAGCCGCAGTCCGGGCGGAAGCACAGATACGCAGTATTTT. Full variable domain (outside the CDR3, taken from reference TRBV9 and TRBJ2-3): DSGVTQTPKHLITATGQRVTLRCSPRSGDLSVYWYQQSLDQGLQFLIQYYNGEERAKGNILERFSAQQFPDLHSELNLSSLELGDSALYFCASSRSPGGSTDTQYFGPGTRLTVL.

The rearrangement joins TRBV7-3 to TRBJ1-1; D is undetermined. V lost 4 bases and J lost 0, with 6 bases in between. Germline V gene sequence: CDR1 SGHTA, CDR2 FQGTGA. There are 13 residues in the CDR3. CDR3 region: CASSSAVNTEAFF. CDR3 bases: TGTGCCAGCAGCTCGGCAGTGAACACTGAAGCTTTCTTT.

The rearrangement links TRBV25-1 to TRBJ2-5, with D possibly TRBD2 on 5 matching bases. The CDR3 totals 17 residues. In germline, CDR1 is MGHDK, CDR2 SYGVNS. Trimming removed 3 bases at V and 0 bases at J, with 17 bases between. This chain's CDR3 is CASSDLATRRDQETQYF. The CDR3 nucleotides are TGTGCCAGCAGTGATCTTGCGACACGGCGGGACCAAGAGACCCAGTACTTC.

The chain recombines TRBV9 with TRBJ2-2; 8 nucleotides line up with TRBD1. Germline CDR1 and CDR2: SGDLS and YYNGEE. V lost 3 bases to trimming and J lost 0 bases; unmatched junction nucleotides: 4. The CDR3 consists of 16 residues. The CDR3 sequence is CASSARTGTNTGELFF. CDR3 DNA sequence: TGTGCCAGCAGCGCCAGGACAGGGACGAACACCGGGGAGCTGTTTTTT. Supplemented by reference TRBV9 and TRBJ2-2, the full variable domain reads DSGVTQTPKHLITATGQRVTLRCSPRSGDLSVYWYQQSLDQGLQFLIQYYNGEERAKGNILERFSAQQFPDLHSELNLSSLELGDSALYFCASSARTGTNTGELFFGEGSRLTVL.

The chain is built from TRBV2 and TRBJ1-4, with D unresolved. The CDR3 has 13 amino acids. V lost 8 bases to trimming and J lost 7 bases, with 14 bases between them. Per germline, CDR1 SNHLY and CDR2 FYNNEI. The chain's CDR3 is CASAEVQPEKLFF. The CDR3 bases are TGTGCCAGCGCGGAGGTCCAACCTGAAAAACTGTTTTTT.

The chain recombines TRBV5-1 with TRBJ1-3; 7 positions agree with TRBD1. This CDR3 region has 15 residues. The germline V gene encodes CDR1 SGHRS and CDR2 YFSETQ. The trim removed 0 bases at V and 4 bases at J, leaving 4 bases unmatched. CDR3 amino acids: CASSLEGGRGNTIYF. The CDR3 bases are TGCGCCAGCAGCTTGGAAGGGGGCCGGGGAAACACCATATATTTT.

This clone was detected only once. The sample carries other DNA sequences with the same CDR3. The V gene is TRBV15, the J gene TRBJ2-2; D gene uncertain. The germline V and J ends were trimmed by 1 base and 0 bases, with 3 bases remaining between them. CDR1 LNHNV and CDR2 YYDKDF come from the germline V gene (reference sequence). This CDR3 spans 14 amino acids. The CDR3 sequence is CATSRGANTGELFF. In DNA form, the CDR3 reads TGTGCCACCAGCAGAGGTGCGAACACCGGGGAGCTGTTTTTT.

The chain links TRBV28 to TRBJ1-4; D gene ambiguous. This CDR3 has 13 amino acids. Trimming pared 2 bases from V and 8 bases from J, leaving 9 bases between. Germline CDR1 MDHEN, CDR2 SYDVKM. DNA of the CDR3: TGTGCCAGCAGTTTAATTGCCGGGGAAAAACTGTTTTTT. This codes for CASSLIAGEKLFF. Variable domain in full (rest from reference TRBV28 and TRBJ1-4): DVKVTQSSRYLVKRTGEKVFLECVQDMDHENMFWYRQDPGLGLRLIYFSYDVKMKEKGDIPEGYSVSREKKERFSLILESASTNQTSMYLCASSLIAGEKLFFGSGTQLSVL.

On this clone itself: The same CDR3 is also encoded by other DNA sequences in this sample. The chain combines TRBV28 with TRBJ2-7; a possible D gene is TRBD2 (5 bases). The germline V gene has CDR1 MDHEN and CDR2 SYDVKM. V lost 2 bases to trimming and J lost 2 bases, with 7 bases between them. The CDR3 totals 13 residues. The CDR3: CASSLGGPYEQYF. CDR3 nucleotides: TGTGCCAGCAGTTTAGGCGGGCCCTACGAGCAGTACTTC.

The CDR3 protein is CASSPDWRADTGELFF. CDR3 DNA: TGCGCCAGCAGCCCCGACTGGCGGGCCGACACCGGGGAGCTGTTTTTT. This chain connects TRBV5-1 to TRBJ2-2, with a weak D call TRBD2 (5 bases). Germline V CDR1 and CDR2: SGHRS, YFSETQ. The CDR3 consists of 16 residues. The V end was cut by 4 bases, the J end by 3 bases, with 16 bases between.